A selection of T cell receptor beta chains follows, all from one sample in a study of OX40 agonist ivuxolimab in advanced cancers. Data came from immunoSEQ multiplex PCR; TCRdb stores just in-frame clones and leaves some out. The sample gives fewer than 55,000 clones, around nine tenths of which show up once; 10% is in the top ten. The starting material was CD4+ or CD8+ T cells sorted from blood, obtained in a trial of the OX40 agonist ivuxolimab. The receptors here all came from an adult with an advanced solid tumor such as melanoma, head and neck, liver or kidney cancer. The CDR3 runs from the conserved cysteine through the conserved F or W. D genes are given only for firm matches. Only some rows state a clone size, as once, few, many or a class for expanded clones.

>TRBV7-8|-|once|11|TRBJ2-7
CASSFGRVQYF
TGTGCCAGCAGCTTCGGCAGGGTACAGTACTTC
>TRBV9|TRBD1|-|15|TRBJ2-7
CASSASDRGSYEQYF
TGTGCCAGCAGCGCCTCCGACAGGGGCTCCTACGAGCAGTACTTC
>TRBV9|TRBD1|-|15|TRBJ2-5
CASSPPTGGQETQYF
TGTGCCAGCAGTCCTCCTACAGGGGGACAAGAGACCCAGTACTTC
>TRBV6-5|-|medium-sized|15|TRBJ2-7
CASSYSKTGLMEQYF
TGTGCCAGCAGTTACTCGAAGACAGGATTAATGGAGCAGTACTTC
>TRBV7-6|-|-|13|TRBJ1-3
CASSSSLGDTIYF
TGTGCCAGCAGCTCGTCTCTGGGTGACACCATATATTTT
>TRBV30|-|-|13|TRBJ2-5
CAWSAAGPETQYF
TGTGCCTGGAGTGCGGCCGGGCCAGAGACCCAGTACTTC
>TRBV7-3|-|-|13|TRBJ2-1
CASSPGPNNEQFF
TGTGCCAGCAGCCCCGGGCCTAACAATGAGCAGTTCTTC
>TRBV27|-|-|14|TRBJ1-1
CASSLGAGATEAFF
TGTGCCAGCAGTCTGGGGGCGGGGGCGACTGAAGCTTTCTTT
>TRBV2|-|few|15|TRBJ2-1
CASTTPVSSYNEQFF
TGTGCCAGCACAACCCCCGTAAGCTCCTACAATGAGCAGTTCTTC
>TRBV9|-|-|15|TRBJ1-2
CASSGTSPFFYGYTF
TGTGCCAGCAGCGGGACATCCCCTTTCTTCTATGGCTACACCTTC
>TRBV11-3|TRBD1|-|16|TRBJ2-4
CASSLKGAIAKNIQYF
TGTGCCAGCAGCTTAAAGGGGGCGATAGCCAAAAACATTCAGTACTTC
>TRBV29-1|TRBD2|once|17|TRBJ2-3
CSVEESLAGGVEDTQYF
TGCAGCGTTGAAGAATCCCTAGCGGGAGGAGTAGAGGATACGCAGTATTTT
>TRBV28|-|many|15|TRBJ1-3
CASSLGGGSGNTIYF
TGTGCCAGCAGTTTAGGCGGCGGCTCTGGAAACACCATATATTTT
>TRBV19|-|-|16|TRBJ1-5
CASSSIAYSSNQPQHF
TGTGCCAGTAGCTCCATCGCTTACTCTAGCAATCAGCCCCAGCATTTT
>TRBV4-3|-|few|16|TRBJ1-1
CASSQDTGWGGTEAFF
TGCGCCAGCAGCCAAGATACAGGTTGGGGTGGCACTGAAGCTTTCTTT
>TRBV5-1|TRBD2|-|16|TRBJ2-2
CASSSSGGVFSGELFF
TGCGCCAGCAGCTCAAGCGGGGGGGTCTTCTCCGGGGAGCTGTTTTTT
>TRBV27|-|-|15|TRBJ1-2
CASSYTTQGYYGYTF
TGTGCCAGCAGCTATACTACACAGGGCTACTATGGCTACACCTTC
>TRBV19|TRBD1|medium-sized|15|TRBJ1-4
CASTKTGGDFEKLFF
TGTGCCAGTACCAAGACAGGGGGCGACTTTGAAAAACTGTTTTTT
>TRBV4-2|-|-|14|TRBJ2-7
CASSQGASSYEQYF
TGTGCCAGCAGCCAAGGTGCAAGCTCCTACGAGCAGTACTTC
>TRBV7-6|TRBD2|-|22|TRBJ2-3
CASSLYPQPGTSGKSRPDTQYF
TGTGCCAGCAGCTTATACCCTCAACCCGGGACTAGCGGGAAGAGCCGGCCAGATACGCAGTATTTT
>TRBV19|-|-|13|TRBJ1-5
CASSMLRGQPQHF
TGTGCCAGTAGTATGTTACGGGGTCAGCCCCAGCATTTT
>TRBV30|-|-|15|TRBJ2-4
CAWSFSPGAKNIQYF
TGTGCCTGGAGCTTTAGCCCGGGAGCCAAAAACATTCAGTACTTC
>TRBV6-5|-|once|14|TRBJ1-6
CASRGPGNNSPLHF
TGTGCCAGCAGGGGACCAGGGAATAATTCACCCCTCCACTTT
>TRBV6-1|-|-|13|TRBJ1-1
CASSERRGTEAFF
TGTGCCAGCAGTGAACGTAGGGGCACTGAAGCTTTCTTT
>TRBV11-2|-|-|14|TRBJ1-2
CASSHPLPNYGYTF
TGTGCCAGCAGCCATCCTCTCCCTAACTATGGCTACACCTTC
>TRBV7-6|-|-|12|TRBJ2-1
CASSPRGDEQFF
TGTGCCAGCAGCCCTCGGGGCGATGAGCAGTTCTTC
>TRBV9|-|-|13|TRBJ2-1
CASGTGGNNEQFF
TGTGCCAGCGGGACGGGGGGCAACAATGAGCAGTTCTTC